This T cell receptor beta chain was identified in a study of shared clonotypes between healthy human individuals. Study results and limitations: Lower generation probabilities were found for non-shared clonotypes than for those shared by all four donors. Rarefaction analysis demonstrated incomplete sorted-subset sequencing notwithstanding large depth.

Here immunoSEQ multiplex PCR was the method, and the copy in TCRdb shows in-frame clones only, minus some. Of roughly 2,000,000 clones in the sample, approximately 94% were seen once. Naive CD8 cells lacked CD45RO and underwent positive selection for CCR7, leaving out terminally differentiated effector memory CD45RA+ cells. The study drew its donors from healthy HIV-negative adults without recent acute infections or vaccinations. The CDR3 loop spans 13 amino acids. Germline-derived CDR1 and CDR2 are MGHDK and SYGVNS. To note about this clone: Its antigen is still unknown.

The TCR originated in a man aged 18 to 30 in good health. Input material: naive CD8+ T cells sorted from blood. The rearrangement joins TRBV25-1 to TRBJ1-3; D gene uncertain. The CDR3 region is CATHPREGNTIYF. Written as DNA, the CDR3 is TGTGCGACCCACCCCCGGGAGGGAAACACCATATATTTT.